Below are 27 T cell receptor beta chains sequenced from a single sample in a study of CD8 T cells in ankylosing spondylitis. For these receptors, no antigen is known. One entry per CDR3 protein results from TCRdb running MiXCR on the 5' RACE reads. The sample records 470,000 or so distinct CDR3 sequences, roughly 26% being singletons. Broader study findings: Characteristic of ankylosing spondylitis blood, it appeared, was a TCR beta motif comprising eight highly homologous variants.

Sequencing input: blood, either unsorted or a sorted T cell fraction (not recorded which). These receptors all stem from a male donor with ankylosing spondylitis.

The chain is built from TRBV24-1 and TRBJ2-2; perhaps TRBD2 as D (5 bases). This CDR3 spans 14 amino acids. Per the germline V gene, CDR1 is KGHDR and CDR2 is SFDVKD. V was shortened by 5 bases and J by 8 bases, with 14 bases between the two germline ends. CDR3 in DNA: TGTGCCACCAGTGGTTCTGCGGGCGCTGGGGAGCTGTTTTTT. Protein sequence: CATSGSAGAGELFF.

For the CDR3, the DNA is TGCAGTGCTAGTCGGGGGAGTCTGAGCAATCAGCCCCAGCATTTT. Residues: CSASRGSLSNQPQHF. The chain combines TRBV20-1 with TRBJ1-5, with a tentative D call TRBD1 (5 bases). Germline lookup yields CDR1 DFQATT and CDR2 SNEGSKA (reference sequence). This CDR3 spans 15 amino acids. The V gene lost 3 bases and the J gene lost 1 base, with 13 bases spanning the gap.

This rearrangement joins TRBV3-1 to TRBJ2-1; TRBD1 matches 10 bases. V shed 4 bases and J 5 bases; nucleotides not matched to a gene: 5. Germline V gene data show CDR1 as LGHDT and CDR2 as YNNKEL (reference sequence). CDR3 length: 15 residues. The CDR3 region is CASSRGQGIHNEQFF. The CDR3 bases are TGTGCCAGCAGCCGGGGACAGGGGATCCACAATGAGCAGTTCTTC.

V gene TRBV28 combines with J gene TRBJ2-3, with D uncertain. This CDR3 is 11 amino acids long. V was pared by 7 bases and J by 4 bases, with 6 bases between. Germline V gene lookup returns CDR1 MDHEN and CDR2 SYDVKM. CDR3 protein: CASTGADTQYF. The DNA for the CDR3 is TGTGCCAGCACTGGCGCAGATACGCAGTATTTT.

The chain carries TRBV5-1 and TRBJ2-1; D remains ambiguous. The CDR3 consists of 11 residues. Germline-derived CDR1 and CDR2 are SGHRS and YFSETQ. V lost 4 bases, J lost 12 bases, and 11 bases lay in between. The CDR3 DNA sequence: TGCGCCAGCAGCCCAGATAGTAGGCAGTTCTTC. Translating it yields CASSPDSRQFF. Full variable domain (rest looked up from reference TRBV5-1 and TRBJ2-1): KAGVTQTPRYLIKTRGQQVTLSCSPISGHRSVSWYQQTPGQGLQFLFEYFSETQRNKGNFPGRFSGRQFSNSRSEMNVSTLELGDSALYLCASSPDSRQFFGPGTRLTVL.

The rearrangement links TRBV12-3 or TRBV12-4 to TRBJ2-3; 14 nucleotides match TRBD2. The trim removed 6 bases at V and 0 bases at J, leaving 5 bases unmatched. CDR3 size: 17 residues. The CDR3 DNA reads TGTGCCAGCAGGCTTGGACTAGCGGGAGGTAGCACAGATACGCAGTATTTT. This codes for CASRLGLAGGSTDTQYF.

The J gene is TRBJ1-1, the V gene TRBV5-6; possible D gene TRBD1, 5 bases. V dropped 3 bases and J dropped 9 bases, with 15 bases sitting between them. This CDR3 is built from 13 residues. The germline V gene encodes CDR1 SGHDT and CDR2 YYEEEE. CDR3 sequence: CASSSIPGKQAFF. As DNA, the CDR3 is TGTGCCAGCAGCTCGATCCCAGGGAAACAAGCTTTCTTT.

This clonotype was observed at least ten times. DNA for the CDR3: TGCAGTGCTTCCAGGGAGGATGAGCAGTTCTTC. Amino acid sequence: CSASREDEQFF. The chain combines TRBV20-1 with TRBJ2-1, with D perhaps TRBD2 (6 bases). Trimming cost V 5 bases and J 8 bases, with 10 bases left between them. This CDR3 spans 11 amino acids. Germline values: CDR1 DFQATT, CDR2 SNEGSKA (reference sequence).

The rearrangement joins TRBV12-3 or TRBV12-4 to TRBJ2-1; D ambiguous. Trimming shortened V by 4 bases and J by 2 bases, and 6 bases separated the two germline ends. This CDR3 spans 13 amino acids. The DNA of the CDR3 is TGTGCCAGCAGTTCCTCGGCCTACAATGAGCAGTTCTTC. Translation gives CASSSSAYNEQFF.

CDR3 protein: CASSSRGTSGDYEQYF. In nucleotides, the CDR3 is TGTGCCAGCAGCTCCCGCGGGACTAGCGGAGACTACGAGCAGTACTTC. The chain is built from TRBV11-3 and TRBJ2-7; 11 bases map to TRBD2. Germline V lookup: CDR1 SGHNT, CDR2 YENEEA. The CDR3 runs to 16 residues. V shed 4 bases, J shed 3 bases, and the junction held 8 bases outside the gene matches.

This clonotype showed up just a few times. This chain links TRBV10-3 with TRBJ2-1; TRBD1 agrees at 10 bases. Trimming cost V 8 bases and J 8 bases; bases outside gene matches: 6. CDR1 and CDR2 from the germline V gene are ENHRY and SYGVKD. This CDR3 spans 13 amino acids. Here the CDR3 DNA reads TGTGCCATCTGGGGACAGGGGAGGGATGAGCAGTTCTTC. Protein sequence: CAIWGQGRDEQFF.

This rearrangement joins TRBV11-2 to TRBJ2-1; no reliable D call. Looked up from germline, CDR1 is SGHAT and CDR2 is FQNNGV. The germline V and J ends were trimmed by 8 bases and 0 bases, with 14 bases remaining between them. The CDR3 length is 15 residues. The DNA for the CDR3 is TGTGCCAGCCGAAGACTGGGGTTCTCCTACAATGAGCAGTTCTTC. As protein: CASRRLGFSYNEQFF.

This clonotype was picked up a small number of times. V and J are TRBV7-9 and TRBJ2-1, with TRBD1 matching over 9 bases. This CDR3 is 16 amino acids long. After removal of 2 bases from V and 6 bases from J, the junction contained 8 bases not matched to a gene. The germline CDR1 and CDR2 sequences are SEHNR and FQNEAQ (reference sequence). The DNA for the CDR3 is TGTGCCAGCAGCTTAACTCGGACAGGGGTTCCCAATGAGCAGTTCTTC. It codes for CASSLTRTGVPNEQFF. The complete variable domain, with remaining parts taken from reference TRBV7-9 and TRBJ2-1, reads DTGVSQNPRHKITKRGQNVTFRCDPISEHNRLYWYRQTLGQGPEFLTYFQNEAQLEKSRLLSDRFSAERPKGSFSTLEIQRTEQGDSAMYLCASSLTRTGVPNEQFFGPGTRLTVL.

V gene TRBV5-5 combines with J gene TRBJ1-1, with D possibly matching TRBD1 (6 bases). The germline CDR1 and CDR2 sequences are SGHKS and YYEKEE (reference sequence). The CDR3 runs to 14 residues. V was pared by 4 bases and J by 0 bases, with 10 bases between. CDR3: CASSQTGVNTEAFF. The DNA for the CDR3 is TGTGCCAGCAGCCAGACAGGAGTGAACACTGAAGCTTTCTTT.

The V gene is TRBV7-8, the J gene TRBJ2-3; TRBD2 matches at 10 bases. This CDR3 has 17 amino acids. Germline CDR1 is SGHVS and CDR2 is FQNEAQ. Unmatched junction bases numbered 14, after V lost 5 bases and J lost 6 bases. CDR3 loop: CASSPIPLAGVGDTQYF. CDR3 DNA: TGTGCCAGCAGCCCCATTCCTCTAGCGGGAGTGGGGGATACGCAGTATTTT.

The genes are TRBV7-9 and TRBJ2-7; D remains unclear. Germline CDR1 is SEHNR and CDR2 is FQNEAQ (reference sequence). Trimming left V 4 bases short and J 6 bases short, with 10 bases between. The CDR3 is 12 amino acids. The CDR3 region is CASSSASREQYF. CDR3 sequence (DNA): TGTGCCAGCAGCTCCGCTTCGCGCGAGCAGTACTTC.

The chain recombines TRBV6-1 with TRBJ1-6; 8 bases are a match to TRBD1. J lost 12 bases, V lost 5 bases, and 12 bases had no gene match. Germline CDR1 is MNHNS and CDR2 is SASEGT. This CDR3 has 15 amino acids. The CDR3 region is CASSQDRAGGLPLHF. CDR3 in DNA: TGTGCCAGCAGTCAGGACAGGGCGGGGGGTTTACCCCTCCACTTT.

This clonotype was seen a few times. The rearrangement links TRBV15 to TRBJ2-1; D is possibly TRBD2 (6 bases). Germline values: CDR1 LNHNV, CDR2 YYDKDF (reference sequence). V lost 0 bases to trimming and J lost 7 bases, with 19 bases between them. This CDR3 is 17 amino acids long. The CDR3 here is CATSRERRGRERNEQFF. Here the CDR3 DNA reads TGTGCCACCAGCAGAGAGAGAAGGGGACGGGAGCGAAATGAGCAGTTCTTC.

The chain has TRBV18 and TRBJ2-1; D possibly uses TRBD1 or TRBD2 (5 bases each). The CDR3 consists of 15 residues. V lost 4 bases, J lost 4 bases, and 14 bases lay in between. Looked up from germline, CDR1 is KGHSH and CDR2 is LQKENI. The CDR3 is CASSLGTGKYNEQFF. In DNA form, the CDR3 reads TGTGCCAGCTCACTTGGGACGGGGAAATACAATGAGCAGTTCTTC.

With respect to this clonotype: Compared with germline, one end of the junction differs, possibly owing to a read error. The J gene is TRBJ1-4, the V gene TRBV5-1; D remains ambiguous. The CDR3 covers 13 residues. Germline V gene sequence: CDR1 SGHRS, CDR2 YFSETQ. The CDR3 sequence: CASSLVTDEKLFF. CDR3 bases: TGCGCCAGCAGCTTGGTAACTGATGAAAAACTGTTTTTT.

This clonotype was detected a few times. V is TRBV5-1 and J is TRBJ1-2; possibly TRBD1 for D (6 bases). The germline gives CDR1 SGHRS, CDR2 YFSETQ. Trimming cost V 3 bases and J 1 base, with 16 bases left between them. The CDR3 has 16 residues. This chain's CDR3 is CASSSAPGRGNYGYTF. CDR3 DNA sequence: TGCGCCAGCAGCTCGGCCCCCGGCAGGGGTAACTATGGCTACACCTTC.

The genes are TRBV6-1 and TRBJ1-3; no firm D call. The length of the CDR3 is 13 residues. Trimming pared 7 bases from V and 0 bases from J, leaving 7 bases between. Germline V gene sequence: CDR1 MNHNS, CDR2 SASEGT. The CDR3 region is CASNPSSGNTIYF. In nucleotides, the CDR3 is TGTGCCAGCAATCCGAGCTCTGGAAACACCATATATTTT.

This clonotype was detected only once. CDR3 DNA: TGTGCCAGCAGCTCCCCCGCGGGAGGGAGCTCCTACGAGCAGTACTTC. Translation gives CASSSPAGGSSYEQYF. The V gene is TRBV11-2, the J gene TRBJ2-7, with 9 bases matching TRBD2. CDR1 and CDR2 from the germline V gene are SGHAT and FQNNGV. This CDR3 spans 16 amino acids. The ends lost 4 bases at V and 0 bases at J; junction bases unmatched: 7.

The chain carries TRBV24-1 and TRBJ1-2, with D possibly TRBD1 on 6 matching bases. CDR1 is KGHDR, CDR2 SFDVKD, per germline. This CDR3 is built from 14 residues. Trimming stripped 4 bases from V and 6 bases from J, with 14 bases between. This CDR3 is CATSDASGEDGYTF. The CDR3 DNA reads TGTGCCACCAGTGACGCCTCAGGGGAGGATGGCTACACCTTC.

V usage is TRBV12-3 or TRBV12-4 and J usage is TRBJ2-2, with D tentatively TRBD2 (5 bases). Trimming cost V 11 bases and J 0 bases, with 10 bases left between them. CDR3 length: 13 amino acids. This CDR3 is CAGRRTNTGELFF. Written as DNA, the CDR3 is TGTGCCGGTCGGAGGACGAACACCGGGGAGCTGTTTTTT.

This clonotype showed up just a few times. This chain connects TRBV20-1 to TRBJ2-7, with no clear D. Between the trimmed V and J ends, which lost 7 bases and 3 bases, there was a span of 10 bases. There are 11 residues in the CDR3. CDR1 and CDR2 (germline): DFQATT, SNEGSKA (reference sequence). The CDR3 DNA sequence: TGCAGTGGGTGGGATGTCTACGAGCAGTACTTC. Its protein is CSGWDVYEQYF.

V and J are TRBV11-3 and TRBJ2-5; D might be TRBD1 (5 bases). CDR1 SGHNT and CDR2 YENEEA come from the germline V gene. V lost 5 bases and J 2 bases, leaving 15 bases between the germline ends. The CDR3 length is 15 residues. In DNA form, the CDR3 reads TGTGCCAGCAGCGCCCGGGTGGCAGGGCAAGAGACCCAGTACTTC. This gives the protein CASSARVAGQETQYF.